This entry lists 31 T cell receptor beta chains sequenced from one sample in a study of blood T cells in healthy people across ages. Primed by a sample-barcoded 5' primer and a J-beta primer mix, a second PCR proceeded for about 7 to 11 cycles. TCRdb reanalysed the 5' RACE reads using MiXCR and keeps one entry per CDR3 protein. The sample has approximately 2,000,000 distinct CDR3 sequences; approximately 40% are singletons. The sequenced sample consisted of blood. These receptor sequences come from a human donor in good health.

This clonotype was found once. The V and J genes are TRBV4-1 and TRBJ1-5; D is uncertain. V was shortened by 7 bases and J by 0 bases, with 16 bases between the two germline ends. This CDR3 region has 16 residues. Germline CDR1 reads MGHRA; CDR2 reads YSYEKL. CDR3: CASIGREIHSNQPQHF. In DNA, the CDR3 is TGCGCCAGCATCGGGAGAGAAATACATAGCAATCAGCCCCAGCATTTT.

The gene calls are TRBV6-5 and TRBJ2-7, with D perhaps matching TRBD1 (6 bases). The V gene's germline CDR1 is MNHEY and CDR2 SVGAGI. The V and J ends lost 0 bases and 0 bases respectively, with 12 bases between them. The CDR3 loop spans 16 amino acids. CDR3 sequence: CASSYSAGDTSYEQYF. CDR3 nucleotide sequence: TGTGCCAGCAGTTACTCGGCAGGGGATACCTCCTACGAGCAGTACTTC.

The V call is TRBV6-5, the J call TRBJ1-1; tentatively, D is TRBD1 (5 bases). Germline loops: CDR1 MNHEY, CDR2 SVGAGI. The CDR3 runs 15 residues. The V and J ends lost 7 bases and 1 base respectively, with 16 bases between them. The CDR3 reads CASTIAGQPNTEAFF. In nucleotides, the CDR3 is TGTGCCAGCACCATCGCAGGGCAACCGAACACTGAAGCTTTCTTT.

This clonotype occurred a few times. The rearrangement links TRBV2 to TRBJ2-5, with D unresolved. The CDR3 sequence is 12 residues long. V was pared by 2 bases and J by 5 bases, with 6 bases between. Germline V gene sequence: CDR1 SNHLY, CDR2 FYNNEI. The CDR3 loop reads CASSELKETQYF. The CDR3 nucleotides read TGTGCCAGCAGTGAACTGAAGGAGACCCAGTACTTC.

This clonotype was detected a few times. The chain combines TRBV4-1 with TRBJ1-1, with D unclear. The CDR3 has 20 amino acids. Trimming took 0 bases from V and 1 from J, leaving 24 bases between them. Looked up from germline, CDR1 is MGHRA and CDR2 is YSYEKL. The DNA of the CDR3 is TGCGCCAGCAGCCAAGAAAGTCTAGTTGTAGTTTCCACTAAGAACACTGAAGCTTTCTTT. This gives the protein CASSQESLVVVSTKNTEAFF.

The genes are TRBV3-1 and TRBJ2-1; D gene unclear. Between the trimmed V and J ends, which lost 2 bases and 10 bases, there was a span of 9 bases. Germline V gene sequence: CDR1 LGHDT, CDR2 YNNKEL (reference sequence). The CDR3 spans 12 residues. The CDR3 is CASSQQEREQFF. The CDR3 region has the DNA TGTGCCAGCAGCCAACAAGAGCGCGAGCAGTTCTTC.

The rearrangement links TRBV6-1 to TRBJ1-1, with 8 bases that match TRBD1. CDR1 is MNHNS and CDR2 is SASEGT in the germline V gene. Germline trimming cut 5 bases from V and 0 bases from J; bases unmatched to any gene: 5. The CDR3 covers 15 residues. Here the CDR3 DNA reads TGTGCCAGCAGTCACACAGGGGGACTGAACACTGAAGCTTTCTTT. This sequence encodes CASSHTGGLNTEAFF.

This clonotype appeared a few times. The gene calls are TRBV12-3 or TRBV12-4 and TRBJ2-5; TRBD1 aligns across 11 bases. Unmatched junction bases numbered 6, after V lost 4 bases and J lost 5 bases. This CDR3 has 15 residues. The CDR3 bases are TGTGCCAGCAGTTATGGACAGGGGGCGTCGGAGACCCAGTACTTC. Residues: CASSYGQGASETQYF.

This chain connects TRBV27 to TRBJ2-7; 10 positions match TRBD2. The DNA end is a closer match to TRBJ2-5, so the J assignment may be wrong. The germline gives CDR1 MNHEY, CDR2 SMNVEV (reference sequence). The CDR3 sequence is 15 residues long. CDR3 in amino acids: CASSSLTSGLETQYF. The CDR3 DNA reads as TGTGCCAGCAGTTCTCTGACTAGCGGGCTGGAGACCCAGTACTTC.

The rearrangement uses TRBV11-2 and TRBJ2-1; 7 nucleotides line up with TRBD2. Germline V gives CDR1 SGHAT, CDR2 FQNNGV. This CDR3 region has 17 residues. The V segment lost 4 bases and the J segment 1 base; nucleotides outside the gene matches: 10. CDR3 loop: CASSSRVSGRSYNEQFF. CDR3 DNA sequence: TGTGCCAGCAGCTCGAGGGTTAGCGGGCGGTCCTACAATGAGCAGTTCTTC.

This clonotype was detected a few times. The chain joins TRBV11-1 to TRBJ2-1; perhaps TRBD1 as D (5 bases). Germline loops: CDR1 SGHAT, CDR2 FQDESV (reference sequence). V was trimmed by 3 bases and J by 2 bases, leaving 17 bases between them. CDR3 length: 17 residues. DNA of the CDR3: TGTGCCAGCAGCTTCCGCAGCGCAGGGCGCACCTACAATGAGCAGTTCTTC. Translated, it gives CASSFRSAGRTYNEQFF.

The rearrangement links TRBV5-1 to TRBJ1-2, with 7 bases matching TRBD1. The CDR3 runs to 16 residues. The V gene's germline CDR1 is SGHRS and CDR2 YFSETQ. Trimming removed 0 bases from V and 2 bases from J; junction bases left unmatched: 7. CDR3 DNA: TGCGCCAGCAGCTTGGCTACAGGGGTTGGGAACTATGGCTACACCTTC. This encodes CASSLATGVGNYGYTF.

CDR3 sequence: CSARDRVGGRYYGYTF. The CDR3 bases are TGCAGTGCTAGAGACCGGGTCGGGGGCAGATACTATGGCTACACCTTC. The J gene is TRBJ1-2, the V gene TRBV20-1; D may be TRBD1 (6 bases). The germline V gene has CDR1 DFQATT and CDR2 SNEGSKA (reference sequence). The CDR3 loop spans 16 amino acids. The ends were cut back, 0 bases at V and 3 bases at J, with 17 bases in the middle.

This chain links TRBV27 with TRBJ2-7; TRBD1 or TRBD2 may be the D gene (5 bases each). Matching the DNA end better, TRBJ2-5 makes the J call doubtful. Germline V lookup: CDR1 MNHEY, CDR2 SMNVEV (reference sequence). The CDR3 spans 16 residues. The CDR3 DNA is TGTGCCAGCAGTCTAATTCCAGGGAGTGTTCTACAGACCCAGTACTTC. Its translation: CASSLIPGSVLQTQYF.

This clonotype has a handful of counts. The rearrangement joins TRBV12-3 or TRBV12-4 to TRBJ1-2; 7 bases are a match to TRBD1. CDR3 length: 14 residues. V shed 5 bases and J 8 bases; nucleotides not matched to a gene: 11. CDR3 protein: CASSLNDRAGGYTF. The DNA for the CDR3 is TGTGCCAGCAGTCTAAACGACAGGGCGGGCGGCTACACCTTC.

About this clonotype: An end of the junction does not agree with germline; a read error may underlie this. The chain joins TRBV20-1 to TRBJ1-5; D may be TRBD1 (6 bases). Germline lookup yields CDR1 DFQATT and CDR2 SNEGSKA (reference sequence). The CDR3 is made up of 13 amino acids. Here the CDR3 DNA reads TGCAGCGCTAGACCACAGGGATATCAGCCCCAGCATTTT. It yields the protein CSARPQGYQPQHF.

The V gene is TRBV27, the J gene TRBJ2-2, with 8 bases lining up with TRBD1. Germline V gives CDR1 MNHEY, CDR2 SMNVEV (reference sequence). V shed 10 bases and J 5 bases; nucleotides not matched to a gene: 12. The CDR3 is 15 amino acids. The CDR3 reads CANDRGGSRTGELFF. CDR3 bases: TGTGCCAACGACAGGGGCGGCAGTAGGACCGGGGAGCTGTTTTTT.

The chain carries TRBV6-2 or TRBV6-3 and TRBJ2-5, with 7 bases aligning to TRBD1. The CDR3 runs to 17 residues. Germline values: CDR1 MNHEY, CDR2 SVGEGT. The J segment lost 0 bases and the V segment lost 5 bases, leaving 12 bases of the junction unmatched. In nucleotides, the CDR3 is TGTGCCAGCAGTGACCCACAGGGACAGCCGTACCAAGAGACCCAGTACTTC. The encoded protein is CASSDPQGQPYQETQYF.

This clonotype was counted a few times. The V call is TRBV10-3, the J call TRBJ2-7; D is uncertain. V lost 4 bases to trimming and J lost 2 bases, with 3 bases between them. This CDR3 spans 11 amino acids. Germline values: CDR1 ENHRY, CDR2 SYGVKD. For the CDR3, the DNA is TGTGCCATCAGTGGAACCTACGAGCAGTACTTC. Its translation: CAISGTYEQYF.

The chain joins TRBV7-2 to TRBJ2-5, with 9 bases matching TRBD1. After removal of 4 bases from V and 4 bases from J, the junction contained 7 bases not matched to a gene. Germline CDR1 reads SGHTA; CDR2 reads FQGNSA. CDR3 size: 15 residues. The CDR3 spells CASSSPDRGIETQYF. CDR3 bases: TGTGCCAGCAGCTCCCCGGACAGGGGTATAGAGACCCAGTACTTC.

This clonotype was seen a handful of times. The genes are TRBV29-1 and TRBJ1-2; D perhaps matches TRBD1 (5 bases). There are 14 residues in the CDR3. From germline, CDR1 is SQVTM and CDR2 ANQGSEA. Trimming shortened V by 7 bases and J by 4 bases, and 19 bases separated the two germline ends. Here the CDR3 reads CSADRPEGTYGYTF. The CDR3 bases are TGCAGCGCTGACCGTCCAGAGGGGACCTATGGCTACACCTTC. Full variable domain (outside the CDR3, taken from reference TRBV29-1 and TRBJ1-2): SAVISQKPSRDICQRGTSLTIQCQVDSQVTMMFWYRQQPGQSLTLIATANQGSEATYESGFVIDKFPISRPNLTFSTLTVSNMSPEDSSIYLCSADRPEGTYGYTFGSGTRLTVV.

This clonotype was counted a few times. The rearrangement joins TRBV20-1 to TRBJ2-5; D gene ambiguous. Germline-derived CDR1 and CDR2 are DFQATT and SNEGSKA (reference sequence). This CDR3 comprises 13 residues. V lost 3 bases, J lost 0 bases, and 8 bases lay in between. CDR3: CSARGLYQETQYF. The CDR3 DNA reads as TGCAGTGCTAGGGGCCTGTACCAAGAGACCCAGTACTTC.

In DNA form, the CDR3 reads TGCGCCAGCAGCCAAGGGGCGGGGGGACGACCCGGAGATACGCAGTATTTT. Amino acids: CASSQGAGGRPGDTQYF. The chain employs TRBV4-3 and TRBJ2-3, with 8 bases identical to TRBD2. The germline V gene encodes CDR1 LGHNA and CDR2 YSLEER. This CDR3 spans 17 amino acids. Germline trimming cut 1 base from V and 5 bases from J; bases unmatched to any gene: 11.

The rearrangement links TRBV12-3 or TRBV12-4 to TRBJ1-2, with 7 bases aligning to TRBD1. This CDR3 is 14 amino acids long. J was trimmed by 4 bases and V by 4 bases; bases with no gene match: 6. CDR3 DNA: TGTGCCAGCAGTTGGGACAGTGTCGGCTATGGCTACACCTTC. It is translated as CASSWDSVGYGYTF.

The chain is built from TRBV11-2 and TRBJ2-7; tentative D call: TRBD1 (6 bases). V lost 4 bases and J 0 bases, leaving 13 bases between the germline ends. The CDR3 spans 15 residues. Per germline, CDR1 SGHAT and CDR2 FQNNGV. The DNA for the CDR3 is TGTGCCAGCAGCTACAGGGTATTGGGCTCCTACGAGCAGTACTTC. Its translation is CASSYRVLGSYEQYF.

V gene TRBV6-2 or TRBV6-3 combines with J gene TRBJ1-5; possible D gene TRBD1, 6 bases. The V gene's germline CDR1 is MNHEY and CDR2 SVGEGT. Trimming left V 5 bases short and J 6 bases short, with 11 bases between. This CDR3 has 13 amino acids. This CDR3 reads CASSQRTVQPQHF. The CDR3 nucleotides are TGTGCCAGCAGTCAGCGGACAGTTCAGCCCCAGCATTTT.

The rearrangement uses TRBV2 and TRBJ2-5, with 9 bases fitting TRBD1. V was clipped by 8 bases and J by 11 bases; unmatched bases: 15. Germline V gene data show CDR1 as SNHLY and CDR2 as FYNNEI. The CDR3 is 14 amino acids. In DNA form, the CDR3 reads TGTGCCAGCGGGACAGGGTCGGTTTACAATGAGCAGTACTTC. Protein product: CASGTGSVYNEQYF.

This clonotype was counted between two and nine times. V usage is TRBV6-5 and J usage is TRBJ2-6; the match to TRBD1 covers 9 bases. The CDR3 has 18 amino acids. Unmatched junction bases numbered 6, after V lost 2 bases and J lost 1 base. Germline V gene lookup returns CDR1 MNHEY and CDR2 SVGAGI. The CDR3 coding sequence is TGTGCCAGCAGTTACGCCGGGACAGGGAGGTCTGGGGCCAACGTCCTGACTTTC. This translates into CASSYAGTGRSGANVLTF.

The chain carries TRBV28 and TRBJ2-1; 8 bases fit TRBD1. CDR1 is MDHEN, CDR2 SYDVKM, per germline. J was trimmed by 3 bases and V by 4 bases; bases with no gene match: 14. CDR3 length: 18 residues. This CDR3 reads CASSSAPSGTGGYNEQFF. Written as DNA, the CDR3 is TGTGCCAGCAGTTCCGCACCCTCCGGGACAGGAGGCTACAATGAGCAGTTCTTC.

In this sample, this clonotype turned up a few times. This sequence joins TRBV6-6 and TRBJ1-2; 7 bases fit TRBD1. V lost 7 bases and J lost 7; bases outside the gene matches: 12. This CDR3 has 14 amino acids. CDR1 and CDR2 from the germline V gene are MNHNY and SVGAGI (reference sequence). CDR3 DNA sequence: TGTGCCAGCACAGGGGAGGGGGCGCATAGTGGCTACACCTTC. Amino acid sequence: CASTGEGAHSGYTF.

The chain couples TRBV2 to TRBJ2-2; D uncertain. The CDR3 has 13 residues. Germline CDR1 is SNHLY and CDR2 is FYNNEI. The V end was cut by 4 bases, the J end by 5 bases, with 8 bases between. The CDR3 is CASSVARTGELFF. DNA of the CDR3: TGTGCCAGCAGTGTGGCAAGGACCGGGGAGCTGTTTTTT.